The 3 T cell receptor beta chains presented below share a single source sample, sequenced in a study of T cells in localized non-small cell lung cancer (dated by TCRdb to about 2020). Libraries were made using the immunoSEQ multiplex PCR assay. The table comes from immuneACCESS by way of TCRdb, which keeps in-frame sequences with V and J called. Part of the clones is missing from these tables; in studies checked, under half for an unresolved V gene and the rest for unknown reasons. For this sample the table gives roughly 35,000 clones, of which 88% were detected only once. In total, the top ten clones hold 4% to 4.5% of the sample. The input for sequencing was peripheral blood, taken before any cancer treatment. These receptor sequences come from a woman aged 40-70 years with stage I lung adenocarcinoma.

The chain has TRBV7-2 and TRBJ2-7, with D unclear. Germline V gives CDR1 SGHTA, CDR2 FQGNSA. The ends were cut back, 5 bases at V and 7 bases at J, with 12 bases in the middle. The CDR3 length is 12 residues. The chain's CDR3 is CASSRDLGEQYF. Here the CDR3 DNA reads TGTGCCAGCAGCAGAGACCTCGGGGAGCAGTACTTC. The complete variable domain, with remaining parts taken from reference TRBV7-2 and TRBJ2-7, reads GAGVSQSPSNKVTEKGKDVELRCDPISGHTALYWYRQSLGQGLEFLIYFQGNSAPDKSGLPSDRFSAERTGGSVSTLTIQRTQQEDSAVYLCASSRDLGEQYFGPGTRLTVT.

This clone was found a few times. The CDR3: CASSLGWSGYTF. The CDR3 coding sequence is TGTGCCAGCAGCTTAGGATGGAGTGGCTACACCTTC. The chain is built from TRBV7-9 and TRBJ1-2, with D unclear. The CDR3 spans 12 residues. The germline V gene encodes CDR1 SEHNR and CDR2 FQNEAQ (reference sequence). The V end was cut by 1 base, the J end by 7 bases, with 7 bases between.

The chain joins TRBV15 to TRBJ1-1; TRBD1 agrees at 7 bases. CDR3 length: 15 residues. With 3 bases clipped from V and 0 bases from J, the junction kept 4 bases outside the gene matches. Germline V gene data show CDR1 as LNHNV and CDR2 as YYDKDF (reference sequence). CDR3 region: CATSRGGQMNTEAFF. The CDR3, as DNA: TGTGCCACCAGCAGGGGGGGACAGATGAACACTGAAGCTTTCTTT.